The rows below give T cell receptor beta chains drawn from one sample of a study of T cells in Graves' hyperthyroidism and ophthalmopathy. From the multiplex PCR reads, TCRdb called clonotypes with MiXCR, one entry per CDR3 protein. The top ten clones hold 30% to 35% of a sample with around 300,000 distinct CDR3 sequences, roughly 15% of them seen once. Sequenced material: blood. These receptors came from a woman aged 35 to 49 with Graves' ophthalmopathy. Each CDR3 is given with its conserved first and last residue. Fields, in order: CDR3 length, J gene, V gene, CDR3 protein.

CDR3 length: 14
J gene: TRBJ2-7
V gene: TRBV12-3/TRBV12-4
CDR3 protein: CASSRRGGGNEQYF

CDR3 length: 19
J gene: TRBJ1-5
V gene: TRBV7-4
CDR3 protein: CASSPGGRGLIQVNQPQHF

CDR3 length: 14
J gene: TRBJ2-4
V gene: TRBV20-1
CDR3 protein: CSARVPGQTNIQYF

CDR3 length: 18
J gene: TRBJ2-1
V gene: TRBV7-8
CDR3 protein: CASSLARIAGVYPNEQFF

CDR3 length: 17
J gene: TRBJ2-2
V gene: TRBV7-8
CDR3 protein: CASSTPLAGGYTGELFF

CDR3 length: 15
J gene: TRBJ1-5
V gene: TRBV2
CDR3 protein: CASSGGDRKNQPQHF

CDR3 length: 13
J gene: TRBJ1-1
V gene: TRBV12-3/TRBV12-4
CDR3 protein: CASSLSGRTEAFF

CDR3 length: 18
J gene: TRBJ2-1
V gene: TRBV25-1
CDR3 protein: CASSGPGLAGGTYNEQFF

CDR3 length: 17
J gene: TRBJ2-2
V gene: TRBV24-1
CDR3 protein: CATSDLGTGDFTGELFF

CDR3 length: 14
J gene: TRBJ2-2
V gene: TRBV27
CDR3 protein: CASSSRQSPGELFF

CDR3 length: 15
J gene: TRBJ2-5
V gene: TRBV2
CDR3 protein: CASSEGTSGQETQYF

CDR3 length: 15
J gene: TRBJ1-1
V gene: TRBV4-1
CDR3 protein: CASSRTGTVNTEAFF

CDR3 length: 17
J gene: TRBJ2-3
V gene: TRBV7-9
CDR3 protein: CASTFYPGTTRTDTQYF

CDR3 length: 17
J gene: TRBJ2-2
V gene: TRBV24-1
CDR3 protein: CATSDPGTSGNTGELFF

CDR3 length: 11
J gene: TRBJ2-2
V gene: TRBV11-3
CDR3 protein: CASSRDRELFF

CDR3 length: 12
J gene: TRBJ2-7
V gene: TRBV20-1
CDR3 protein: CSARGQTYEQYF

CDR3 length: 13
J gene: TRBJ2-5
V gene: TRBV20-1
CDR3 protein: CSALAGWKETQYF

CDR3 length: 16
J gene: TRBJ1-1
V gene: TRBV28
CDR3 protein: CASSLWDWGRLAEAFF

CDR3 length: 15
J gene: TRBJ2-1
V gene: TRBV2
CDR3 protein: CASSGRGASYNEQFF

CDR3 length: 14
J gene: TRBJ2-3
V gene: TRBV20-1
CDR3 protein: CSAPTGSSTDTQYF

CDR3 length: 14
J gene: TRBJ2-7
V gene: TRBV9
CDR3 protein: CASSVGVAGGEQYF

CDR3 length: 11
J gene: TRBJ2-5
V gene: TRBV12-5
CDR3 protein: CASGFFETQYF

CDR3 length: 12
J gene: TRBJ2-5
V gene: TRBV20-1
CDR3 protein: CSAIQGKETQYF

CDR3 length: 16
J gene: TRBJ1-5
V gene: TRBV28
CDR3 protein: CASNSPGGFSNQPQHF

CDR3 length: 12
J gene: TRBJ2-7
V gene: TRBV11-2
CDR3 protein: CASSLTSLEQYF

CDR3 length: 15
J gene: TRBJ2-2
V gene: TRBV2
CDR3 protein: CASKTGGANTGELFF

CDR3 length: 15
J gene: TRBJ2-1
V gene: TRBV9
CDR3 protein: CASSAWTSVSDEQFF

CDR3 length: 14
J gene: TRBJ2-2
V gene: TRBV12-3/TRBV12-4
CDR3 protein: CASSVTGGIGELFF

CDR3 length: 16
J gene: TRBJ1-5
V gene: TRBV28
CDR3 protein: CASSSSMNRAGQPQHF

CDR3 length: 14
J gene: TRBJ2-7
V gene: TRBV20-1
CDR3 protein: CSARDPNSGGEQYF

CDR3 length: 15
J gene: TRBJ2-7
V gene: TRBV9
CDR3 protein: CASSAGLAVSYEQYF

CDR3 length: 17
J gene: TRBJ2-1
V gene: TRBV6-1
CDR3 protein: CASRPQTGGISYNEQFF

CDR3 length: 15
J gene: TRBJ2-7
V gene: TRBV20-1
CDR3 protein: CSARDFEVGSYEQYF

CDR3 length: 13
J gene: TRBJ1-1
V gene: TRBV5-1
CDR3 protein: CASSPGGSTEAFF

CDR3 length: 11
J gene: TRBJ1-1
V gene: TRBV20-1
CDR3 protein: CSAKGGTEAFF

CDR3 length: 15
J gene: TRBJ1-1
V gene: TRBV20-1
CDR3 protein: CSARDWGTANTEAFF

CDR3 length: 14
J gene: TRBJ1-2
V gene: TRBV19
CDR3 protein: CASSMFNADYGYTF

CDR3 length: 15
J gene: TRBJ2-7
V gene: TRBV5-1
CDR3 protein: CASSLGYGGAYEQYF

CDR3 length: 14
J gene: TRBJ1-5
V gene: TRBV2
CDR3 protein: CASSGTGGYQPQHF

CDR3 length: 14
J gene: TRBJ2-3
V gene: TRBV28
CDR3 protein: CASSFPSGTDTQYF

CDR3 length: 15
J gene: TRBJ2-1
V gene: TRBV19
CDR3 protein: CASSMVGTEQNEQFF

CDR3 length: 15
J gene: TRBJ2-2
V gene: TRBV5-6
CDR3 protein: CASSRGWWGTGELFF

CDR3 length: 15
J gene: TRBJ1-2
V gene: TRBV19
CDR3 protein: CASSMPLRGTSGYTF

CDR3 length: 12
J gene: TRBJ2-1
V gene: TRBV12-3/TRBV12-4
CDR3 protein: CASRTDSNEQFF

CDR3 length: 15
J gene: TRBJ2-1
V gene: TRBV28
CDR3 protein: CASRPGTSGREEQFF

CDR3 length: 13
J gene: TRBJ2-1
V gene: TRBV6-5
CDR3 protein: CASSYSSYNEQFF

CDR3 length: 16
J gene: TRBJ2-1
V gene: TRBV7-9
CDR3 protein: CASSSTFTDSYNEQFF

CDR3 length: 15
J gene: TRBJ1-1
V gene: TRBV24-1
CDR3 protein: CATSDSRQGRTEAFF

CDR3 length: 17
J gene: TRBJ2-5
V gene: TRBV2
CDR3 protein: CASSTNRDRGEVETQYF

CDR3 length: 16
J gene: TRBJ2-2
V gene: TRBV28
CDR3 protein: CASSFSGTVHFGELFF

CDR3 length: 15
J gene: TRBJ1-1
V gene: TRBV6-2/TRBV6-3
CDR3 protein: CASSFYSGGYSEAFF

CDR3 length: 11
J gene: TRBJ1-1
V gene: TRBV30
CDR3 protein: CAWSDGAEAFF

CDR3 length: 14
J gene: TRBJ1-6
V gene: TRBV10-3
CDR3 protein: CAISAQGNGSPLHF